The 15 T cell receptor beta chains given below trace back to one sample, sequenced in a study of CXCR3-negative and CXCR3-positive naive CD8 T cells. 5' RACE that incorporated UMI labels was used to prepare the TRB cDNA libraries. TCRdb reprocessed the 5' RACE reads; each CDR3 protein has one entry and no DNA is given. The listing records around 40,000 distinct CDR3 sequences. Sequencing was done on a sample of memory CD8+ T cells from blood. The source is a human donor in good health. Some clones in this sample may be carry-over from other donors' samples.

The chain joins TRBV4-1 to TRBJ1-5; the TCRdb D gene call, TRBD1, has no DNA to confirm it. The length of the CDR3 is 16 residues. The germline V gene encodes CDR1 MGHRA and CDR2 YSYEKL. The CDR3 sequence: CASSQVGQGYSQPQHF.

The chain is built from TRBV28 and TRBJ1-1; there is no DNA to check the TCRdb D call of TRBD1. Germline V gives CDR1 MDHEN, CDR2 SYDVKM. The CDR3 has 15 residues. This CDR3 reads CASSNRDGVNTEAFF. The whole variable domain, remainder taken from reference TRBV28 and TRBJ1-1, is DVKVTQSSRYLVKRTGEKVFLECVQDMDHENMFWYRQDPGLGLRLIYFSYDVKMKEKGDIPEGYSVSREKKERFSLILESASTNQTSMYLCASSNRDGVNTEAFFGQGTRLTVV.

This sequence joins TRBV5-5 and TRBJ2-1. Germline CDR1 reads SGHKS; CDR2 reads YYEKEE (reference sequence). The CDR3 totals 13 residues. The CDR3: CASSLATSNEQFF.

The V and J genes are TRBV12-3 or TRBV12-4 and TRBJ1-1; the D call from TCRdb, TRBD1, cannot be confirmed without DNA. The CDR3 loop spans 15 amino acids. CDR3: CASSVHRNVMTEAFF.

This chain uses TRBV29-1 with TRBJ2-3; TCRdb proposes TRBD1, but this gene call is untestable without DNA. CDR3 length equals 15 residues. CDR1 and CDR2 from the germline V gene are SQVTM and ANQGSEA. This CDR3 reads CSVEPDRGWANTQYF.

V usage is TRBV4-1 and J usage is TRBJ2-1. Germline CDR1 reads MGHRA; CDR2 reads YSYEKL. The CDR3 has 14 residues. The CDR3 here is CASSLTGTYNEQFF.

V is TRBV6-5 and J is TRBJ1-2; TCRdb's D call of TRBD1 is untestable without DNA. The CDR3 runs to 15 residues. Germline assignment: CDR1 MNHEY and CDR2 SVGAGI. CDR3 protein: CASRGTGGLENGYTF.

CDR3: CASSTLGPGVETQYF. The V gene is TRBV28, the J gene TRBJ2-5; TCRdb's D call, TRBD1, is unchecked because there is no DNA. The CDR3 consists of 15 residues. Germline V gene sequence: CDR1 MDHEN, CDR2 SYDVKM. The entire variable domain, with the rest obtained from reference TRBV28 and TRBJ2-5, is as follows: DVKVTQSSRYLVKRTGEKVFLECVQDMDHENMFWYRQDPGLGLRLIYFSYDVKMKEKGDIPEGYSVSREKKERFSLILESASTNQTSMYLCASSTLGPGVETQYFGPGTRLLVL.

This chain uses TRBV7-3 with TRBJ1-2; with no DNA, the TCRdb D assignment of TRBD1 cannot be verified. The CDR3 is 13 amino acids. Germline assignment: CDR1 SGHTA and CDR2 FQGTGA. CDR3 protein: CASSPGLGYGYTF.

The chain has TRBV29-1 and TRBJ1-1; TCRdb's D call, TRBD1, is unchecked because there is no DNA. The CDR3 has 12 residues. Germline CDR1 SQVTM, CDR2 ANQGSEA. The CDR3 protein is CSVDGTNTEAFF.

The chain uses TRBV5-1 and TRBJ2-7. Germline-derived CDR1 and CDR2 are SGHRS and YFSETQ. The CDR3 has 12 residues. CDR3 sequence: CASSVGGYEQYF.

This chain joins TRBV27 and TRBJ1-6; TCRdb lists TRBD1, though no DNA is available to test this call. From germline, CDR1 is MNHEY and CDR2 SMNVEV (reference sequence). This CDR3 contains 14 residues. CDR3 sequence reads: CASRESSYNSPLHF.

CDR3 in amino acids: CASSRTNTGAFF. The V call is TRBV7-2, the J call TRBJ1-1. The CDR3 loop spans 12 amino acids. Germline CDR1 SGHTA, CDR2 FQGNSA.

The chain employs TRBV6-1 and TRBJ2-5; absent DNA, TCRdb's TRBD1 call cannot be checked. There are 13 residues in the CDR3. CDR1 MNHNS and CDR2 SASEGT come from the germline V gene. The CDR3 protein is CAIRGQGLETQYF.

The V gene is TRBV28, the J gene TRBJ2-7; the D call from TCRdb, TRBD1, cannot be confirmed without DNA. This CDR3 is 15 amino acids long. Germline V gene sequence: CDR1 MDHEN, CDR2 SYDVKM. The CDR3 reads CASSLEGAVDYEQYF.